The TCR beta chain described here comes from a study of blood T cell repertoires in COVID-19. Whole-study context: Samples of COVID-19 (acute and convalescent) were obtained from the United States, Italy and Spain.

The CDR3 spans 15 residues. From germline, CDR1 is SGHNT and CDR2 YYREEE (reference sequence). Trimming at V came to 2 bases and at J to 4 bases, leaving 2 bases not matched to a gene. The study drew participants aged about 18 to 90 years from roughly 25 US areas. Clinical history reported by participants formed the basis on which cohorts were assigned. Per the original data handling: Amplification of reference gene primers provided the estimated nucleated cell counts. The protocol was immunoSEQ multiplex PCR, while the TCRdb copy is restricted to in-frame clones and leaves out a portion. V and J calls and clone size are copied from that table; D and trimming were computed from the DNA. The data show under 200,000 clones, around four fifths seen once.

The V and J genes are TRBV5-4 and TRBJ1-5; 11 bases line up with TRBD1. The source material was PBMCs or T cells enriched from blood (not recorded which). The receptor comes from a woman in her forties or fifties in a cohort exposed to, infected with or recovered from COVID-19 (not recorded which). The CDR3 reads CASSLGTGGNQPQHF. The CDR3 coding sequence is TGTGCCAGCAGCTTAGGGACAGGGGGGAATCAGCCCCAGCATTTT.